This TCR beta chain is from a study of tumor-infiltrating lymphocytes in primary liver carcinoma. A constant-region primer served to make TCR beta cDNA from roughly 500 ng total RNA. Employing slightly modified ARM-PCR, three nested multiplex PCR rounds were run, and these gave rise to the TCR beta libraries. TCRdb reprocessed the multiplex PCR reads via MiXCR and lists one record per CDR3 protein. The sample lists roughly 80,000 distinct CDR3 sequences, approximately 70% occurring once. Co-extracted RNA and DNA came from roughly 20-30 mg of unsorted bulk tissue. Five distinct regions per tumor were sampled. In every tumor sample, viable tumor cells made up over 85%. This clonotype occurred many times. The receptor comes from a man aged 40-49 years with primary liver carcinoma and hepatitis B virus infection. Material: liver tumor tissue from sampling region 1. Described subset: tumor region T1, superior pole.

The CDR3 coding sequence is TGTGCCAGCAGCTTAATGCAGAAGGGCTACACCTTC. Its protein is CASSLMQKGYTF. The V and J genes are TRBV7-9 and TRBJ1-2; D remains unclear. The CDR3 spans 12 residues. Germline CDR1 SEHNR, CDR2 FQNEAQ (reference sequence). The V end was cut by 2 bases, the J end by 8 bases, with 9 bases between. Using reference TRBV7-9 and TRBJ1-2 for the parts outside the CDR3, the full variable domain is DTGVSQNPRHKITKRGQNVTFRCDPISEHNRLYWYRQTLGQGPEFLTYFQNEAQLEKSRLLSDRFSAERPKGSFSTLEIQRTEQGDSAMYLCASSLMQKGYTFGSGTRLTVV.